These 8 T cell receptor beta chains came from one sample sequenced in a study of regulatory T cells in long-lasting Graves disease. With iRepertoire HTBI primers and Arm-PCR of CDR3 regions, TCR beta libraries were built. TCRdb processed the multiplex PCR reads anew with MiXCR; each CDR3 protein has one entry. Of approximately 470,000 distinct CDR3 sequences detected, less than 25% appear once; the ten largest clones hold about 8.3%. Time point noted: persistent/refractory GD, antithyroid drugs over 5 years with positive TRAb. The TCR library used RNA extracted from PBMCs. The input for sequencing was peripheral blood mononuclear cells (PBMCs), taken when the disease was refractory, from a patient treated with antithyroid drugs. These receptor sequences come from a female donor with Graves disease.

In this sample, this clonotype turned up a few times. The genes are TRBV28 and TRBJ2-2; 8 bases line up with TRBD2. Germline V gene lookup returns CDR1 MDHEN and CDR2 SYDVKM. The CDR3 spans 16 residues. V lost 5 bases, J lost 6 bases, and 11 bases stayed unmatched. CDR3 nucleotides: TGTGCCAGCAGTCCCGCTCAGGGGCGGGGGGCCGGGGAGCTGTTTTTT. Residues: CASSPAQGRGAGELFF.

This clonotype was recorded at least ten times. In DNA, the CDR3 is TGCAGCGTTGAAGGTCGGGGGAATGGCGACGAGCAGTACTTC. This sequence encodes CSVEGRGNGDEQYF. The chain has TRBV29-1 and TRBJ2-7; the D gene is possibly TRBD2 (6 bases). Germline loops: CDR1 SQVTM, CDR2 ANQGSEA. This CDR3 region has 14 residues. V lost 1 base, J lost 5 bases, and 15 bases lay in between.

This clonotype was seen repeatedly, ten times or more. V usage is TRBV6-1 and J usage is TRBJ2-2, with D unresolved. The CDR3 has 10 amino acids. The ends were cut back, 11 bases at V and 5 bases at J, with 6 bases in the middle. Germline V lookup: CDR1 MNHNS, CDR2 SASEGT. The DNA of the CDR3 is TGTGCCGGCGGAACCGGGGAGCTGTTTTTT. Translating gives CAGGTGELFF.

This clonotype was seen a few times. This chain links TRBV28 with TRBJ1-5, with TRBD1 as a possible D gene (5 bases). CDR1 is MDHEN, CDR2 SYDVKM, per germline. Trimming took 7 bases from V and 3 from J, leaving 13 bases between them. The CDR3 totals 14 residues. The CDR3 sequence is CASKSPGTNQPQHF. The CDR3 bases are TGTGCCAGCAAATCACCGGGGACCAATCAGCCCCAGCATTTT. The full variable domain, with the rest looked up from reference TRBV28 and TRBJ1-5, is DVKVTQSSRYLVKRTGEKVFLECVQDMDHENMFWYRQDPGLGLRLIYFSYDVKMKEKGDIPEGYSVSREKKERFSLILESASTNQTSMYLCASKSPGTNQPQHFGDGTRLSIL.

This clonotype was detected many times. This rearrangement joins TRBV6-2 or TRBV6-3 to TRBJ1-5; TRBD1 agrees at 7 bases. The CDR3 is 15 amino acids. Germline CDR1 is MNHEY and CDR2 is SVGEGT. V dropped 2 bases and J dropped 7; count of bases not matched to a gene: 8. CDR3 nucleotide sequence: TGTGCCAGCAGTTACCCAGGGAGGGGGCGACAGCCCCAGCATTTT. This translates into CASSYPGRGRQPQHF.

This clonotype was detected ten times or more. CDR3 region: CASSPPGQEDFREKLFF. CDR3 in DNA: TGTGCCAGCAGCCCCCCGGGACAGGAAGACTTTCGTGAAAAACTGTTTTTT. This chain uses TRBV7-9 with TRBJ1-4; 8 positions match TRBD1. The CDR3 length is 17 residues. Germline V lookup: CDR1 SEHNR, CDR2 FQNEAQ (reference sequence). The V segment lost 5 bases and the J segment 7 bases; nucleotides outside the gene matches: 15.

This clonotype was observed a handful of times. V gene TRBV7-2 combines with J gene TRBJ1-3; D is undetermined. The V end lost 5 bases, the J end lost 3 bases, and 14 bases lay between the germline ends. CDR1 is SGHTA, CDR2 FQGNSA, per germline. The CDR3 totals 15 residues. The CDR3 loop is CASSPGPYGGNTIYF. The DNA of the CDR3 is TGTGCCAGCAGCCCTGGGCCCTACGGTGGAAACACCATATATTTT.

This clonotype was recorded a few times. The chain links TRBV6-5 to TRBJ2-2; either TRBD1 or TRBD2 may supply D (6 bases each). Trimming left V 1 base short and J 7 bases short, with 10 bases between. Germline V gives CDR1 MNHEY, CDR2 SVGAGI. This CDR3 has 14 residues. CDR3 nucleotides: TGTGCCAGCAGTTACTTTGAGGGGGGCGGGGAGCTGTTTTTT. Translating gives CASSYFEGGGELFF.